These T cell receptor beta chains were read from a single sample in a study of T cells in tuberculosis. Measured with immunoSEQ multiplex PCR; TCRdb has only the in-frame clones, and not every one. The data show 6,500 to 8,000 clones, approximately 95% seen once. Material: PBMCs. The source is an adult with tuberculosis. CDR3s include the opening cysteine and the closing phenylalanine or tryptophan. Fields, in order: D gene, clone size, V gene, J gene, CDR3 protein, CDR3 DNA. D genes are given only for firm matches. Clone size, where shown, is once, few, many, or a class for clones that have expanded.

TRBD1	.	TRBV5-1	TRBJ2-7	CASRGTGGSYEQYF	TGCGCCAGCAGAGGGACAGGGGGCTCCTACGAGCAGTACTTC
.	few	TRBV20-1	TRBJ1-1	CSAIPYTEAFF	TGCAGTGCTATTCCCTACACTGAAGCTTTCTTT
TRBD2	.	TRBV29-1	TRBJ2-5	CSVEIDWGGETQYF	TGCAGCGTTGAAATCGATTGGGGGGGGGAGACCCAGTACTTC
.	.	TRBV14	TRBJ1-1	CASSQEAGYTEAFF	TGTGCCAGCAGCCAAGAGGCCGGGTACACTGAAGCTTTCTTT
TRBD1	.	TRBV5-1	TRBJ1-2	CASSLRQGEGYTF	TGCGCCAGCAGCTTACGACAGGGAGAAGGCTACACCTTC
TRBD1	.	TRBV5-1	TRBJ2-7	CASSFTGQDFYEQYF	TGCGCCAGCAGCTTCACGGGACAGGATTTCTACGAGCAGTACTTC
TRBD2	.	TRBV6-5	TRBJ2-3	CASSRPAGGTDTQYF	TGTGCCAGCAGTCGCCCGGCGGGGGGCACAGATACGCAGTATTTT
TRBD2	once	TRBV19	TRBJ2-1	CASSMLAGGPISYNEQFF	TGTGCCAGTAGTATGCTAGCGGGGGGGCCCATCTCCTACAATGAGCAGTTCTTC
.	.	TRBV11-2	TRBJ2-3	CASSLRGGGFTDTQYF	TGTGCCAGCAGCTTAAGAGGTGGAGGGTTCACAGATACGCAGTATTTT
.	.	TRBV6-5	TRBJ2-7	CASSYSPNGGSYEQYF	TGTGCCAGCAGTTACTCTCCGAACGGGGGATCCTACGAGCAGTACTTC
.	.	TRBV5-1	TRBJ1-1	CASTPGGGEATEAFF	TGCGCCAGCACCCCTGGCGGGGGGGAAGCCACTGAAGCTTTCTTT